This T cell receptor (beta chain) stems from a study of blood T cell repertoires in COVID-19. Study in general: The United States, Italy and Spain provided the acute and convalescent COVID-19 samples.

This clone has just one count. Under the authors' procedure: Reference gene primer amplification gave estimated nucleated cell counts. Profiled with immunoSEQ multiplex PCR; TCRdb holds only in-frame clones, not every one. V and J calls and clone size are copied from that table; D and trimming were computed from the DNA. The data show about 240,000 clones, 70% to 90% seen once. The V gene's germline CDR1 is SQVTM and CDR2 ANQGSEA. The ends were cut back, 5 bases at V and 7 bases at J, with 15 bases in the middle. The CDR3 has 12 amino acids. This chain uses TRBV29-1 with TRBJ2-7; tentatively, D is TRBD1 (6 bases). Material for sequencing was peripheral blood. The receptor's source is a woman aged 25 to 39 with acute or convalescent COVID-19. CDR3 protein: CSVRTQGREQYF. The DNA of the CDR3 is TGCAGCGTTCGCACACAGGGTAGGGAGCAGTACTTC.